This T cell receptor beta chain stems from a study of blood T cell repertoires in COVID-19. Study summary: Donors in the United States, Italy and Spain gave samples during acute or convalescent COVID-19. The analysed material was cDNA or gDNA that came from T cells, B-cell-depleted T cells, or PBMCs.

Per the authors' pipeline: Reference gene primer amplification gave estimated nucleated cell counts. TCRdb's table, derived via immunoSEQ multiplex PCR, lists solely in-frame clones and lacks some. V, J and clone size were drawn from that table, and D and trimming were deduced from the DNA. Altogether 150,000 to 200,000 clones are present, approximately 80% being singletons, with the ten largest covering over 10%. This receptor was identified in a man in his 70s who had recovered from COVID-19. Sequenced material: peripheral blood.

The CDR3 region is CAISGGTKDYGYTF. CDR3 nucleotide sequence: TGTGCCATCAGTGGCGGGACGAAGGACTATGGCTACACCTTC. V gene TRBV10-3 combines with J gene TRBJ1-2; possible D gene TRBD1, 5 bases. V was pared by 4 bases and J by 3 bases, with 12 bases between. CDR3 length equals 14 residues. The germline V gene has CDR1 ENHRY and CDR2 SYGVKD.